This entry describes one T cell receptor (beta chain). No antigen is known for it. Expansion of antigen-specific CD4+ T cells with viral peptide pools was carried out by the ViraFEST assay before sequencing. Upon completion of under eleven days in culture, CD4+ T cells were isolated. The healthy vaccine recipients, who had no prior SARS-CoV-2 infection, showed negative nucleocapsid antibodies. The assay was immunoSEQ multiplex PCR, and TCRdb's table has in-frame clones only and misses some. The table lists 73,000 or so clones, around 81% of them singletons. V trimming: 4 bases; J trimming: 6 bases; junction bases outside the gene matches: 8. Germline CDR1 SQVTM, CDR2 ANQGSEA. This CDR3 region has 14 residues. This record belongs to a study of vaccination effects on CD4 cells after COVID-19. Study-level results: At late timepoints after vaccination, vaccine- and infection-induced clones shrank markedly.

The rearrangement links TRBV29-1 to TRBJ1-2, with 10 bases fitting TRBD1. The sequence derives from a human donor who received a COVID-19 vaccine. The material was CD4+ T cells from PBMCs cultured with SARS-CoV-2 spike peptides, obtained before COVID-19 vaccination. The CDR3 region is CSVVGQGIRDGYTF. In DNA form, the CDR3 reads TGCAGCGTTGTGGGACAGGGGATCCGGGATGGCTACACCTTC. The complete variable domain, with remaining parts taken from reference TRBV29-1 and TRBJ1-2, reads SAVISQKPSRDICQRGTSLTIQCQVDSQVTMMFWYRQQPGQSLTLIATANQGSEATYESGFVIDKFPISRPNLTFSTLTVSNMSPEDSSIYLCSVVGQGIRDGYTFGSGTRLTVV.